Listed here is a single T cell receptor beta chain. Its target is unknown. The data derive from a study of beta chain features in type 1 diabetes. The overall study: Examination of sorted cells across all samples involved around 110 million cells.

Regarding the study as a whole: Shortening of TCRB CDR3s, moderate but significant, appeared in all four CD4+ subsets of Type 1 diabetes patients.

What was sequenced were expressed TCRB transcripts, since all of the isolated RNA had been reverse transcribed. This table comes from immunoSEQ multiplex PCR, and its TCRdb copy is limited to in-frame clones, with some not included. Of 500,000 to 650,000 clones detected, around 11% appear once; the ten largest clones hold more than 0.1%. The TCR comes from a man aged 25-45 years with type 1 diabetes. Sequencing was carried out using naive CD4+ T cells from blood.

Here the CDR3 reads CASSPGDRSHTEAFF. In nucleotides, the CDR3 is TGCGCCAGCAGCCCAGGAGACAGGAGTCACACTGAAGCTTTCTTT. V and J are TRBV4-3 and TRBJ1-1, with D maybe TRBD1 (6 bases). The CDR3 is 15 amino acids. Germline lookup yields CDR1 LGHNA and CDR2 YSLEER. The germline V and J ends were trimmed by 4 bases and 3 bases, with 15 bases remaining between them.